This T cell receptor (beta chain) appears in the sequencing data of a study of spatial heterogeneity in lung cancer. General study findings and limits: Intratumoral expanded alpha and beta TCR counts were found to track tumor mutation counts.

This clonotype was recorded many times. Its target is unknown. CDR3 length: 15 residues. V was trimmed by 3 bases and J by 2 bases, leaving 8 bases between them. The germline V gene has CDR1 WSHSY and CDR2 SAAADI. Time point defined: sample taken at primary tumor resection. TCRdb reanalysed the 5' RACE reads using MiXCR and keeps one entry per CDR3 protein. The table records over 25,000 distinct CDR3 sequences, about 7.6% of them present only once. The source was lung tumor tissue, collected at surgery. This sequence joins TRBV10-2 and TRBJ2-6; D remains unclear. This receptor was taken from a male donor with early-stage non-small cell lung cancer. Here the CDR3 reads CASSERLAGANVLTF. The CDR3, as DNA: TGCGCCAGCAGTGAAAGGCTCGCTGGGGCCAACGTCCTGACTTTC.